These 18 T cell receptor beta chains originate from one sample sequenced in a study of early T cells in non-severe SARS-CoV-2 infection. Using its own MiXCR run on the 5' RACE reads, TCRdb lists one record per CDR3 protein. Of some 80,000 distinct CDR3 sequences in the sample, roughly a tenth were seen once. Sequencing was performed on whole blood, taken at baseline. The receptors shown here come from an adult who was a healthcare worker with PCR-confirmed SARS-CoV-2 infection or an uninfected control (not recorded which).

The CDR3 reads CASSSGGLASFF. The CDR3 DNA reads as TGTGCCAGCAGCTCAGGAGGGCTAGCGAGCTTCTTC. The chain combines TRBV2 with TRBJ2-1; D possibly corresponds to TRBD2 (6 bases). Trimming removed 6 bases from V and 16 bases from J, with 19 bases in between. The germline CDR1 and CDR2 sequences are SNHLY and FYNNEI. This CDR3 comprises 12 residues. The full variable domain, its missing parts supplied by reference TRBV2 and TRBJ2-1, is EPEVTQTPSHQVTQMGQEVILRCVPISNHLYFYWYRQILGQKVEFLVSFYNNEISEKSEIFDDQFSVERPDGSNFTLKIRSTKLEDSAMYFCASSSGGLASFFGPGTRLTVL.

The chain joins TRBV4-2 to TRBJ2-7; either TRBD1 or TRBD2 may fit D (5 bases each). Germline loops: CDR1 LGHNA, CDR2 YNFKEQ. The V end lost 0 bases, the J end lost 2 bases, and 11 bases lay between the germline ends. CDR3 length: 15 residues. CDR3 sequence reads: CASSQDKPGPYEQYF. DNA for the CDR3: TGTGCCAGCAGCCAAGATAAGCCGGGACCCTACGAGCAGTACTTC.

The V call is TRBV12-5, the J call TRBJ1-1; D call uncertain. Germline V gene data show CDR1 as LGHNT and CDR2 as FRNRAP. The germline V and J ends were trimmed by 5 bases and 4 bases, with 11 bases remaining between them. The length of the CDR3 is 13 residues. The CDR3 loop reads CASGLDIGTEAFF. For the CDR3, the DNA is TGTGCTAGTGGTCTCGACATCGGCACTGAAGCTTTCTTT.

This clonotype was seen more than once but under ten times. This chain links TRBV30 with TRBJ2-2; perhaps TRBD1 as D (5 bases). V was trimmed by 3 bases and J by 6 bases, leaving 8 bases between them. CDR3 length: 12 residues. Germline V gene lookup returns CDR1 GTSNPN and CDR2 SVGIG (reference sequence). The CDR3, as DNA: TGTGCCTGGAGGACAGTCGCCGGGGAGCTGTTTTTT. It is translated as CAWRTVAGELFF.

This clonotype was seen only a few times. The chain employs TRBV7-2 and TRBJ1-6, with TRBD1 as a possible D gene (5 bases). The CDR3 totals 14 residues. CDR1 and CDR2 (germline): SGHTA, FQGNSA. V was clipped by 3 bases and J by 5 bases, with 8 bases between them. Written as DNA, the CDR3 is TGTGCCAGCAGCTTCCCCAGGGATAATTCACCCCTCCACTTT. Translation gives CASSFPRDNSPLHF.

At least ten counts were recorded for this clonotype. The chain links TRBV6-1 to TRBJ2-6; D call uncertain. Deletions cut 3 bases from V and 2 bases from J, with 17 bases between. CDR3 length equals 18 residues. Germline assignment: CDR1 MNHNS and CDR2 SASEGT. CDR3 loop: CASSDYGSRRAGANVLTF. As DNA, the CDR3 is TGTGCCAGCAGTGATTATGGGTCCCGTCGGGCTGGGGCCAACGTCCTGACTTTC.

The V and J genes are TRBV7-8 and TRBJ2-2; D is unresolved. Trimming took 1 base from V and 4 from J, leaving 1 base between them. CDR1 and CDR2 (germline): SGHVS, FQNEAQ. CDR3 length: 12 residues. The CDR3 protein is CASSLVTGELFF. DNA for the CDR3: TGTGCCAGCAGCTTAGTCACCGGGGAGCTGTTTTTT.

This clonotype appeared many times. This chain links TRBV10-2 with TRBJ2-7; 7 bases fit TRBD2. This CDR3 is built from 13 residues. V was clipped by 3 bases and J by 4 bases; unmatched bases: 3. Germline V gene lookup returns CDR1 WSHSY and CDR2 SAAADI. CDR3 coding DNA: TGCGCCAGCAGTGAACTAGCGAATTACGAGCAGTACTTC. Amino acids: CASSELANYEQYF.

This chain uses TRBV7-9 with TRBJ2-2, with 8 bases fitting TRBD2. The CDR3 contains 14 residues. V shed 3 bases and J 6 bases; nucleotides not matched to a gene: 3. CDR1 is SEHNR, CDR2 FQNEAQ, per germline (reference sequence). The CDR3 sequence is CASSLSREAGELFF. CDR3 in DNA: TGTGCCAGCAGCTTGTCGCGGGAGGCCGGGGAGCTGTTTTTT.

At least ten counts were recorded for this clonotype. This CDR3 reads CASSFGSNEKLFF. CDR3 DNA sequence: TGCGCCAGCAGCTTCGGTTCTAATGAAAAACTGTTTTTT. This chain uses TRBV5-1 with TRBJ1-4; D unresolved. CDR1 and CDR2 (germline): SGHRS, YFSETQ. V was trimmed by 2 bases and J by 3 bases, leaving 5 bases between them. The CDR3 sequence is 13 residues long.

The V and J genes are TRBV6-4 and TRBJ1-5; no firm D call. V was trimmed by 7 bases and J by 5 bases, leaving 12 bases between them. This CDR3 comprises 13 residues. Per germline, CDR1 MRHNA and CDR2 SNTAGT. The CDR3 bases are TGTGCCAGCACCGAGAGCTATTATCAGCCCCAGCATTTT. Encoded protein: CASTESYYQPQHF.

The sample holds many counts of this clonotype. The rearrangement uses TRBV6-4 and TRBJ2-3, with 11 nucleotides matching TRBD2. The ends lost 4 bases at V and 3 bases at J; junction bases unmatched: 3. The CDR3 length is 15 residues. Germline V lookup: CDR1 MRHNA, CDR2 SNTAGT. The CDR3 DNA reads TGTGCCAGCAGTGCTACTAGCGGGAGTACAGATACGCAGTATTTT. Encoded protein: CASSATSGSTDTQYF.

V is TRBV28 and J is TRBJ1-1, with unresolved D. Germline-derived CDR1 and CDR2 are MDHEN and SYDVKM. Trimming pared 2 bases from V and 4 bases from J, leaving 5 bases between. CDR3 size: 12 residues. The CDR3 protein is CASSLLFTEAFF. In nucleotides, the CDR3 is TGTGCCAGCAGTTTACTATTCACTGAAGCTTTCTTT.

This clonotype was observed at least ten times. The chain employs TRBV21-1 and TRBJ2-1; TRBD1, the table's D call, lacks a check against the DNA. TRBV21-1 is flagged as a pseudogene. CDR3 length: 21 amino acids. The CDR3 sequence: CASSLYSQTTSGPPPFYEQFF. The CDR3, as DNA: TGTGCCAGCAGCCTCTACTCCCAAACAACTTCGGGACCCCCCCCATTCTACGAGCAGTTCTTC.

The sample holds many counts of this clonotype. The rearrangement links TRBV20-1 to TRBJ2-1; possibly TRBD2 for D (5 bases). The CDR3 runs 16 residues. Deletions cut 0 bases from V and 7 bases from J, with 19 bases between. CDR1 DFQATT and CDR2 SNEGSKA come from the germline V gene (reference sequence). The CDR3 sequence: CSARDRVGPRGNEQFF. The DNA for the CDR3 is TGCAGTGCTAGAGATAGGGTAGGACCCCGGGGTAATGAGCAGTTCTTC.

This clonotype was seen a handful of times. The chain has TRBV5-4 and TRBJ2-3, with TRBD2 matching 7 bases. With V trimmed by 4 bases and J by 6 bases, 11 bases remained unmatched. Germline V gene lookup returns CDR1 SGHNT and CDR2 YYREEE (reference sequence). The CDR3 contains 15 residues. DNA for the CDR3: TGTGCCAGCAGCCACGGACTAGATAGCGCTGATACGCAGTATTTT. Amino acids: CASSHGLDSADTQYF.

This clonotype was recorded a few times. The chain carries TRBV30 and TRBJ2-1; TRBD2 matches 14 bases. Germline V gene lookup returns CDR1 GTSNPN and CDR2 SVGIG (reference sequence). This CDR3 has 16 residues. V shed 0 bases and J 7 bases; nucleotides not matched to a gene: 5. The chain's CDR3 is CAWSVLGTSGSNEQFF. DNA of the CDR3: TGTGCCTGGAGTGTACTAGGGACTAGCGGGAGTAATGAGCAGTTCTTC. Combining the CDR3 with reference TRBV30 and TRBJ2-1 gives the whole variable domain SQTIHQWPATLVQPVGSPLSLECTVEGTSNPNLYWYRQAAGRGLQLLFYSVGIGQISSEVPQNLSASRPQDRQFILSSKKLLLSDSGFYLCAWSVLGTSGSNEQFFGPGTRLTVL.

This clonotype was picked up a small number of times. This chain joins TRBV5-1 and TRBJ2-1; D call uncertain. CDR1 is SGHRS and CDR2 is YFSETQ in the germline V gene. Trimming took 0 bases from V and 0 from J, leaving 7 bases between them. The CDR3 has 15 amino acids. Here the CDR3 DNA reads TGCGCCAGCAGCTTGGACCCGGGCTCCTACAATGAGCAGTTCTTC. Protein sequence: CASSLDPGSYNEQFF.